This T cell receptor beta chain was retrieved from a study of blood T cell repertoires in COVID-19. Study as a whole: The analysed material was cDNA or gDNA that came from T cells, B-cell-depleted T cells, or PBMCs.

This clone was seen just once. Seattle participants joined during active infection and were tracked over time. This CDR3 region has 15 residues. CDR1 SGHRS and CDR2 YFSETQ come from the germline V gene. V shed 0 bases and J 7 bases; nucleotides not matched to a gene: 4. The authors' processing: Quantification of nucleated cells was approximated via reference gene primer amplification. Clones were read by immunoSEQ multiplex PCR, and TCRdb kept only the in-frame ones, dropping some. Clone size and V and J calls were adopted from that table, with D and trimming inferred from the DNA. The table lists some 250,000 clones, about 90% of them singletons.

This rearrangement joins TRBV5-1 to TRBJ1-4; 9 bases are shared with TRBD1. Sequencing was done on a sample of peripheral blood. The TCR originated in a woman between 25 and 40 years old with COVID-19, enrolled during active disease. CDR3 sequence (DNA): TGCGCCAGCAGCTTGGGGGGACAGGGTGGTGAAAAACTGTTTTTT. Its protein is CASSLGGQGGEKLFF.